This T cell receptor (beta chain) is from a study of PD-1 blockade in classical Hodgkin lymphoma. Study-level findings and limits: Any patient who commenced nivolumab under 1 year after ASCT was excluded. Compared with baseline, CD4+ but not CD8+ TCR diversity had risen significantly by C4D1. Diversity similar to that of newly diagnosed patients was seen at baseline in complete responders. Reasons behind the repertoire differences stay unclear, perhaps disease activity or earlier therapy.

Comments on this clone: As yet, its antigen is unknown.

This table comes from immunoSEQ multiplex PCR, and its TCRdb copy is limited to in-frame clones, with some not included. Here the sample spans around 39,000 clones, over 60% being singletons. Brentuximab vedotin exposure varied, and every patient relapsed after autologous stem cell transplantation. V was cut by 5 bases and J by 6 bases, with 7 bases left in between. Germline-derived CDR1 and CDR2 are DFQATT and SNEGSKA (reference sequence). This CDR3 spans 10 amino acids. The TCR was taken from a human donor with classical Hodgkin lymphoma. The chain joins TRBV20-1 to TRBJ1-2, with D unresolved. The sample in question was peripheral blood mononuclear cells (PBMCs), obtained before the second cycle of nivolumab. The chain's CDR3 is CSALGNGYTF. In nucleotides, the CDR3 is TGCAGTGCTTTGGGAAATGGCTACACCTTC.